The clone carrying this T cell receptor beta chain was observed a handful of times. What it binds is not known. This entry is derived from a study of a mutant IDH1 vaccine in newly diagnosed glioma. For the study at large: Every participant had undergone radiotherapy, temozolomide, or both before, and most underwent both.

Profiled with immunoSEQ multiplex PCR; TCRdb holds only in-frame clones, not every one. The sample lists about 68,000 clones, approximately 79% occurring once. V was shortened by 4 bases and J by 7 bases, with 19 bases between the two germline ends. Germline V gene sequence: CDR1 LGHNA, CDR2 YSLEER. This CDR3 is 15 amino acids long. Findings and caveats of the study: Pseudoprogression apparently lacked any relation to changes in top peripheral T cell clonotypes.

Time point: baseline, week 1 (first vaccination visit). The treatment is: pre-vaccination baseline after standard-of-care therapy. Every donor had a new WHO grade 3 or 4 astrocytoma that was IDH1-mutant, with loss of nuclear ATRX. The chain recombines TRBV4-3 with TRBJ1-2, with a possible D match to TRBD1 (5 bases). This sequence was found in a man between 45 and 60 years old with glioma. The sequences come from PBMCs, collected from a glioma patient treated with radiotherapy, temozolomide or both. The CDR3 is CASSPPDSSYGGYTF. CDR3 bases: TGCGCCAGCAGCCCCCCCGACAGTTCCTACGGTGGCTACACCTTC.